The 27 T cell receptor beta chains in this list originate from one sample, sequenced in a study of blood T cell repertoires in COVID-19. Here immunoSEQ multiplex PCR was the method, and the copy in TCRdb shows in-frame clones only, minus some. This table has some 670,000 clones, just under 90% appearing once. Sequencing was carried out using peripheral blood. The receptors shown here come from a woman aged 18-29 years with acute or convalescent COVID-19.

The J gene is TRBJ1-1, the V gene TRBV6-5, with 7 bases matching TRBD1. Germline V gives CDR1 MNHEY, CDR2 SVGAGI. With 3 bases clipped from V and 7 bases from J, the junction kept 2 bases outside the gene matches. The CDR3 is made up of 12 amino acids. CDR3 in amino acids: CASSYTGDEAFF. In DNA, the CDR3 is TGTGCCAGCAGTTATACAGGGGATGAAGCTTTCTTT.

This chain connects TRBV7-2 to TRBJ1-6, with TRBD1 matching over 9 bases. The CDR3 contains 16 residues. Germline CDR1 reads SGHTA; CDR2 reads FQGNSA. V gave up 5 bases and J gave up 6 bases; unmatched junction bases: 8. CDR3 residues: CASSSQGTGFNSPLHF. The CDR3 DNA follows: TGTGCCAGCAGCAGTCAGGGGACAGGGTTTAATTCACCCCTCCACTTT.

The CDR3, as DNA: TGTGCCAGCTCACCCCGGGACATCGCGAACACCGGGGAGCTGTTTTTT. This encodes CASSPRDIANTGELFF. The chain links TRBV18 to TRBJ2-2, with D possibly matching TRBD1 (6 bases). CDR3 length equals 16 residues. Trimming left V 3 bases short and J 0 bases short, with 11 bases between. Germline-derived CDR1 and CDR2 are KGHSH and LQKENI.

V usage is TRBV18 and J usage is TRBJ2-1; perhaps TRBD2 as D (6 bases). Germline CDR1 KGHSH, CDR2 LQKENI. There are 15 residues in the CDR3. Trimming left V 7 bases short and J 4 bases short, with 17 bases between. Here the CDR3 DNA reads TGTGCCAGCTTCCTCACGTTCGGGGGATACAATGAGCAGTTCTTC. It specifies CASFLTFGGYNEQFF.

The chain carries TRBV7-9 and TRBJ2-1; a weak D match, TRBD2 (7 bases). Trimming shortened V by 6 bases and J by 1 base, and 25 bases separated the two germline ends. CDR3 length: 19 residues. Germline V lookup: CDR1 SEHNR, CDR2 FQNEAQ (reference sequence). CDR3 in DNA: TGTGCCAGCAGGGGGGGGCCGCGTGGTTGGCGAGGATCCTACAATGAGCAGTTCTTC. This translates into CASRGGPRGWRGSYNEQFF.

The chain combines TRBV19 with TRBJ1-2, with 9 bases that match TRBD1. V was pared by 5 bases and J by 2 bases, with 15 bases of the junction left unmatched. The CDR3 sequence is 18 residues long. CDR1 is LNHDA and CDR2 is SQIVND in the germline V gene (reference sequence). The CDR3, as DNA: TGTGCCAGTAGTCCCAACTCCCCGGGACAGGGCTCCAACTATGGCTACACCTTC. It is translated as CASSPNSPGQGSNYGYTF.

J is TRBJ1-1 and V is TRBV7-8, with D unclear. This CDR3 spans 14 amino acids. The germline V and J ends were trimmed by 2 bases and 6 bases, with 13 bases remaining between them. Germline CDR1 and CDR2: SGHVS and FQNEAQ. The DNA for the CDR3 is TGTGCCAGCAGCTTATTGGCAAAGAGCGCTGAAGCTTTCTTT. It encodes CASSLLAKSAEAFF.

CDR3 residues: CASSLGTGEEDEQFF. The CDR3 bases are TGTGCCAGCAGTCTCGGGACAGGGGAAGAGGATGAGCAGTTCTTC. The genes are TRBV6-4 and TRBJ2-1, with TRBD1 matching 10 bases. The CDR3 runs 15 residues. The germline CDR1 and CDR2 sequences are MRHNA and SNTAGT. V shed 5 bases, J shed 8 bases, and the junction held 9 bases outside the gene matches.

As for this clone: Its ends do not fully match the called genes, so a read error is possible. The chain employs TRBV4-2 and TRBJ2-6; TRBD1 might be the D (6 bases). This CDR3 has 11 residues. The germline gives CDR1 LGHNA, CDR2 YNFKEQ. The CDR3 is CASSQDQGLIF. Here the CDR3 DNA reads TGTGCCAGCAGCCAAGATCAGGGGTTGATTTTC.

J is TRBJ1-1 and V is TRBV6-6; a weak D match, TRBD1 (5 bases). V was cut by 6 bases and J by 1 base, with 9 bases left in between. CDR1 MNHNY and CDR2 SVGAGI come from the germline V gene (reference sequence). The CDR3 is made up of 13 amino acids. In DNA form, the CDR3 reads TGTGCCAGCAGGAGAACAGGGAACACTGAAGCTTTCTTT. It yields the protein CASRRTGNTEAFF.

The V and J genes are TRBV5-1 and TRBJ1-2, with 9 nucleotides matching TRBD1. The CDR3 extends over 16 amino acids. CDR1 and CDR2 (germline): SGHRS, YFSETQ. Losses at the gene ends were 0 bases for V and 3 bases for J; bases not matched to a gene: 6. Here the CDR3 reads CASSLGGTGSHYGYTF. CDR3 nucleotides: TGCGCCAGCAGCTTGGGGGGGACAGGGTCCCACTATGGCTACACCTTC.

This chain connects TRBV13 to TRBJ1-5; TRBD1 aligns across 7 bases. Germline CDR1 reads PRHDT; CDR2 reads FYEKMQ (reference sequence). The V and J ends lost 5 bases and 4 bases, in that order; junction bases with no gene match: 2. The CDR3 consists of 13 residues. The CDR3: CASSKGANQPQHF. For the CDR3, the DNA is TGTGCCAGCAGCAAGGGGGCGAATCAGCCCCAGCATTTT.

The CDR3 sequence: CASSRRGRTSSMEEKLFF. The CDR3 bases are TGTGCCAGCTCCCGACGGGGGAGGACATCCAGCATGGAAGAAAAACTGTTTTTT. This chain joins TRBV18 and TRBJ1-4; D perhaps matches TRBD1 (5 bases). Per the germline V gene, CDR1 is KGHSH and CDR2 is LQKENI. V was clipped by 6 bases and J by 8 bases, with 28 bases between them. The CDR3 loop spans 18 amino acids.

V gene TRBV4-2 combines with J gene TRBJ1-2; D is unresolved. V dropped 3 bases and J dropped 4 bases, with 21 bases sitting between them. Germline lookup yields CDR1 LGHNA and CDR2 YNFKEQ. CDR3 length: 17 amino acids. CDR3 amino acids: CASSQVSIGELSYGYTF. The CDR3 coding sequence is TGTGCCAGCAGCCAGGTTTCTATCGGGGAATTGAGCTATGGCTACACCTTC.

CDR3 in DNA: TGTGCCAGCAGTTTAGTAGGGGGTCCTGAAGCTTTCTTT. Encoded protein: CASSLVGGPEAFF. The chain carries TRBV28 and TRBJ1-1, with D perhaps TRBD1 (6 bases). This CDR3 spans 13 amino acids. V dropped 2 bases and J dropped 6 bases, with 10 bases sitting between them. Germline V CDR1 and CDR2: MDHEN, SYDVKM.

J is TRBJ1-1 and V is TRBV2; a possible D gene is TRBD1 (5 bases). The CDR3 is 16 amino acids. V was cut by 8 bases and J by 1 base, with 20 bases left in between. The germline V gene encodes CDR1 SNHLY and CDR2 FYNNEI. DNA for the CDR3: TGTGCCAGCGGCTTAAGGAGGGACGGTTCGAACACTGAAGCTTTCTTT. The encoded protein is CASGLRRDGSNTEAFF. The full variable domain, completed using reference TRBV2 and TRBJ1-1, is EPEVTQTPSHQVTQMGQEVILRCVPISNHLYFYWYRQILGQKVEFLVSFYNNEISEKSEIFDDQFSVERPDGSNFTLKIRSTKLEDSAMYFCASGLRRDGSNTEAFFGQGTRLTVV.

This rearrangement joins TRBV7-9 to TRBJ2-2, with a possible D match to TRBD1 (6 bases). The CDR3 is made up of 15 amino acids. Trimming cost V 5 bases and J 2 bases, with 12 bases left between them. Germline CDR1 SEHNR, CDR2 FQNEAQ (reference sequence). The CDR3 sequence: CASSPRDTNTGELFF. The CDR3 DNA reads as TGTGCCAGCAGCCCCCGGGACACTAACACCGGGGAGCTGTTTTTT.

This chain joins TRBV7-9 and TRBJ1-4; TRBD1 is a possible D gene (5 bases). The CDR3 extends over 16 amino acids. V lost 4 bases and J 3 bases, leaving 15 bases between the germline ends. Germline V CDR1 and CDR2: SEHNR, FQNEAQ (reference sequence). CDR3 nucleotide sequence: TGTGCCAGCAGCTCCCACTTCAGGGAGGCTAATGAAAAACTGTTTTTT. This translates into CASSSHFREANEKLFF.

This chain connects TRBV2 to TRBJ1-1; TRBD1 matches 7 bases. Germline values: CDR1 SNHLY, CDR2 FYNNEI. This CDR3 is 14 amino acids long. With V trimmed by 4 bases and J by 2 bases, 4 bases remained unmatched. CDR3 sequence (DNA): TGTGCCAGCAGTGCCCGACAGGGAAACACTGAAGCTTTCTTT. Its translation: CASSARQGNTEAFF.

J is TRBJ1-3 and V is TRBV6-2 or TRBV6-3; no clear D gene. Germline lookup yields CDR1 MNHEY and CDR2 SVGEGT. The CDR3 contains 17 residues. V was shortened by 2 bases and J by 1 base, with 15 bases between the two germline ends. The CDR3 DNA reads TGTGCCAGCAGTTACGCCTGGCTGCGGGAGTCTGGAAACACCATATATTTT. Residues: CASSYAWLRESGNTIYF.

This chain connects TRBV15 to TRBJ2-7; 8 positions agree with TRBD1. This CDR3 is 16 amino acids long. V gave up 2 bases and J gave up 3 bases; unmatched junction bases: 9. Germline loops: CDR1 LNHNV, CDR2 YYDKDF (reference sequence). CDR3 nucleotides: TGTGCCACCAGCAGAACAGACAGGGGAGACAGCTACGAGCAGTACTTC. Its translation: CATSRTDRGDSYEQYF.

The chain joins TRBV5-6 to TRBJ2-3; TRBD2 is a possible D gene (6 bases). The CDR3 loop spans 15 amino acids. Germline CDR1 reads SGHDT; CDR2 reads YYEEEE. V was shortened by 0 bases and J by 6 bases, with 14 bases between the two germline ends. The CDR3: CASSLGGLQRDTQYF. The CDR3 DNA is TGTGCCAGCAGCTTGGGGGGACTCCAGAGGGATACGCAGTATTTT.

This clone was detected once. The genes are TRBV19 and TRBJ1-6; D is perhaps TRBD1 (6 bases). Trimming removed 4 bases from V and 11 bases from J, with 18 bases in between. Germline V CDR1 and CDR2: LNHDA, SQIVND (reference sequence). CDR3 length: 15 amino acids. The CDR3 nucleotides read TGTGCCAGTAGTACCCTACAGGGTTGGCAGCCACCCCTCCACTTT. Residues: CASSTLQGWQPPLHF.

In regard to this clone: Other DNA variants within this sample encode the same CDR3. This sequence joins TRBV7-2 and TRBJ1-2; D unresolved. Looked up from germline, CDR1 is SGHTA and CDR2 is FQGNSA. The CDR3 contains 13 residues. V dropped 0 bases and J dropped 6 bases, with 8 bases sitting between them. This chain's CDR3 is CASSLARGNGYTF. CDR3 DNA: TGTGCCAGCAGCTTAGCGAGAGGCAATGGCTACACCTTC.

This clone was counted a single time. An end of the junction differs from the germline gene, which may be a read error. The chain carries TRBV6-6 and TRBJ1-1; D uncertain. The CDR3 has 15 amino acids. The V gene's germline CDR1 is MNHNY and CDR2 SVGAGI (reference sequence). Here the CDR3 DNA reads TGTGCCAGCAGATACTCAGCGGTCGGGAGCACTGAAGCTTTCTTT. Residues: CASRYSAVGSTEAFF.

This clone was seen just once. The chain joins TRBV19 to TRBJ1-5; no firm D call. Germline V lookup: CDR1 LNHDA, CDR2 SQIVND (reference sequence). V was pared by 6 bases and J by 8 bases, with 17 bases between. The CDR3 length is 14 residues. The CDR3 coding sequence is TGTGCCAGTAGCCCTGAGGGCCGGCGGGAGCCCCAGCATTTT. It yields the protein CASSPEGRREPQHF.

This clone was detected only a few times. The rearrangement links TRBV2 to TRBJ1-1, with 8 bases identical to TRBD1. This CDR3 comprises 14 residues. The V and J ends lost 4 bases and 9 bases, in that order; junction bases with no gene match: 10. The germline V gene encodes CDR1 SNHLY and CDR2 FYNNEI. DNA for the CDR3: TGTGCCAGCAGTGGGCTACAGGGGGGGCTTAAAGCTTTCTTT. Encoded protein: CASSGLQGGLKAFF. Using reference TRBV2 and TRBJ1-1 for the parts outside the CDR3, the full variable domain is EPEVTQTPSHQVTQMGQEVILRCVPISNHLYFYWYRQILGQKVEFLVSFYNNEISEKSEIFDDQFSVERPDGSNFTLKIRSTKLEDSAMYFCASSGLQGGLKAFFGQGTRLTVV.